Below, one T cell receptor (beta chain) is given with its context. These data come from a study of cytomegalovirus exposure and HLA in healthy donors. The wider study: Findings of an earlier analysis included over 95 million unique TCR beta sequences from roughly 180 million T cells.

There are 15 residues in the CDR3. V dropped 6 bases and J dropped 0 bases, with 12 bases sitting between them. In germline, CDR1 is LNHDA, CDR2 SQIVND (reference sequence). Primers for the PCR totalled 60 Vbeta and 13 Jbeta. Using immunoSEQ multiplex PCR, the repertoire was profiled, and TCRdb retains in-frame clones only, with some absent. Here the sample spans 100,000 to 150,000 clones, 75% to 85% being singletons. The chain joins TRBV19 to TRBJ2-1; D uncertain. What was sequenced was PBMCs. This receptor was obtained from a man between 25 and 39 years old in good health and CMV-seronegative. CDR3 nucleotide sequence: TGTGCCAGTAGCCCGGGTCTCAACTCCTACAATGAGCAGTTCTTC. Translation gives CASSPGLNSYNEQFF.